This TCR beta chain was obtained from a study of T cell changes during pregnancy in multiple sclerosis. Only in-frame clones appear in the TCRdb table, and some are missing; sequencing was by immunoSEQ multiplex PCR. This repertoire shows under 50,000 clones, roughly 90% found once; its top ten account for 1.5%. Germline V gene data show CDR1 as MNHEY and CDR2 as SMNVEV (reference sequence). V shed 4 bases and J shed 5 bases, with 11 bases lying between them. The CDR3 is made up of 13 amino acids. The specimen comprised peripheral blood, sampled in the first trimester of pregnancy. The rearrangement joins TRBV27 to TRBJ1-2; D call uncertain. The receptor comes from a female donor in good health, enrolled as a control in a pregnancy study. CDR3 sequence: CASSSPGSYGYTF. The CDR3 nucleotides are TGTGCCAGCAGTTCCCCAGGTTCATATGGCTACACCTTC.